This T cell receptor (beta chain) is from a study of the immune and genomic landscape of osteosarcoma (dated by TCRdb to about 2020). Regarding the research as a whole: The overall cohort was composed of around 48 pediatric and adult patients with high-grade osteosarcoma, and a median age at diagnosis of 25 to 30 years (range roughly 5-81) was recorded. TCR sequencing results were integrated with transcriptome, protein array and immunostaining data to characterize the osteosarcoma immunogenomic landscape. Poor-risk disease was overrepresented in the cohort, as 73% of patients had an unfavorable pathologic response to standard therapy and more than 55% were deceased. Each of a few patients provided a couple of samples from the same tumor site. In the overall cohort, 60% of patients were male, and 77% had localized disease at diagnosis. The goal of the study was to explain why immune checkpoint inhibitors have shown limited clinical activity in osteosarcoma. To define immunogenic potential, the study profiled osteosarcoma specimens using whole genome, RNA and T-cell receptor sequencing along with immunohistochemistry and reverse phase protein arrays. Study-wide findings and limitations: Matched blood was collected from only a couple of patients, alongside the frozen tumor specimens. Rather than matched normal tissue, external data from normal skin and healthy peripheral blood provided the clonality benchmarks. No statistical method determined sample size because osteosarcoma is rare and all possible samples were collected. Overall, productive TCR clonality was low, with a mean of 0.09 and a maximum of 0.3, which suggests limited clonal expansion of T cells. In five cases, a single hyperexpanded clone dominated the repertoire, and each of these five cases had fewer than 100 T-cell clonotypes. Although TCR productive clonality was higher in the immune-hot C3 cluster than in the cold C1 cluster, TCR productive clonality was still low overall.

As regards this clone: It has no known antigen specificity. No quality values exist for individual bases; no much larger clone is one base distant.

TCR beta chain CDR3 regions were immunosequenced with the ImmunoSEQ Assay (Adaptive Biotechnologies). From the authors' description of their analysis: TCRB rearrangements, read counts, read proportions and gene usage were exported through the ImmunoSEQ Analyzer platform. Using productive rearrangements, T-cell clonality was calculated as 1 minus Pielou's evenness. In the clonal space homeostasis analysis, clonotypes were grouped as rare, small, medium, large or hyperexpanded (0.01 to 1 of the repertoire). TCR productive clonality was compared across immune clusters C1, C2 and C3 using the Wilcoxon rank sum test. The immuneACCESS repertoire file appears here via TCRdb, limited to in-frame rearrangements. These files lack a portion of the clones; in checked studies, under half of the deficit traces to unresolved V genes, and the cause of the others is not known. That table is the source of V, J and clone size, and D and trimming were worked out from the DNA. This sample gives roughly 10,000 clones in total; 60% to 85% of them show up just once. Jointly, the top ten make up 15% to 20% of the sample.

The specimens were post-treatment primary, local recurrence and metastasis tumors obtained from patients with a poor prognosis. Sequenced: osteosarcoma tumor tissue from the lung. The clonotype comes from a human donor with osteosarcoma.

The CDR3 protein sequence reads: CASTGPRGSSYNEQFF. In nucleotides, the sequence is TGTGCCAGCACGGGGCCGCGCGGGAGCTCCTACAATGAGCAGTTCTTC. The chain couples TRBV7-9 to TRBJ2-1, with 7 bases in between that match TRBD2. The germline V end is reduced by 7 bases and the J end by 0 bases; junction bases left unmatched: 9. Taken from the germline V gene (reference sequence), the CDR1 and CDR2 loops are SEHNR and FQNEAQ. The CDR3 goes from the cysteine to the phenylalanine over 16 residues. Just the 48-base CDR3 DNA is kept, in frame starting at base 1.